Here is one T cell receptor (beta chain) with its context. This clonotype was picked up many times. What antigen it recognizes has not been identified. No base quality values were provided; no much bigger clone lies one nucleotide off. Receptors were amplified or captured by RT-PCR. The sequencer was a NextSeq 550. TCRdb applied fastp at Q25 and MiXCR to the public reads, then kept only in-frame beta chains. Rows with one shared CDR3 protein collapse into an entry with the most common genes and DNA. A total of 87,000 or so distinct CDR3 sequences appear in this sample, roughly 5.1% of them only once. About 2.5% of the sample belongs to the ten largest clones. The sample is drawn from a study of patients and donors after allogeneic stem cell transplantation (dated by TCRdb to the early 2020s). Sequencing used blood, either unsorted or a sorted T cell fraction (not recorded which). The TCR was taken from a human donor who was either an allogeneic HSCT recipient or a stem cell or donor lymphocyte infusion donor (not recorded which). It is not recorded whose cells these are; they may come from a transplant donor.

For the CDR3, the sequence is CASSPLYPGGTEHYEQYF. The sequence in DNA is TGTGCCAGCTCACCACTTTATCCCGGCGGGACAGAGCACTACGAGCAGTACTTC. The rearrangement joined TRBV18 to TRBJ2-7; D gene: possibly TRBD1, on 7 matching bases. The CDR3 has 18 amino acids, counting the end cysteine and phenylalanine. Kept here is only the CDR3 DNA, which spans 54 bases and is read in frame from base 1. The germline V gene sets CDR1 to KGHSH and CDR2 to LQKENI. Trimming takes 1 base from V and 3 bases from J, and the germline ends sit 22 bases apart.